The rows below give T cell receptor beta chains drawn from one sample of a study of blood T cell repertoires in COVID-19. Some clones are missing from TCRdb's copy, which holds only in-frame ones; the method was immunoSEQ multiplex PCR. The sample contains approximately 210,000 clones, 85% of which appear only once. The sequenced material came from peripheral blood. These receptors came from a man in his 60s with COVID-19, enrolled during active disease. Both conserved end residues are part of each CDR3. Fields, in order: V gene, clone size, D gene, J gene, CDR3 protein, CDR3 DNA. D genes are given only for firm matches. Clone size, where shown, is once, few, many, or a class for clones that have expanded.

TRBV2,NA,TRBD1,TRBJ1-4,CASRGQGAQREKLFF,TGTGCCAGCAGGGGTCAGGGGGCACAGCGGGAAAAACTGTTTTTT
TRBV7-2,NA,NA,TRBJ1-5,CASSLIWGGGQPQHF,TGTGCCAGCAGCTTAATATGGGGAGGAGGTCAGCCCCAGCATTTT
TRBV27,NA,TRBD2,TRBJ2-6,CASSLSPRSGLAGDYGANVLTF,TGTGCCAGCAGTTTATCCCCGCGGTCGGGACTAGCGGGAGATTATGGGGCCAACGTCCTGACTTTC
TRBV4-2,NA,NA,TRBJ2-3,CASSQETSRVDTQYF,TGTGCCAGCAGCCAAGAGACTAGTCGGGTCGATACGCAGTATTTT
TRBV5-1,few,TRBD1,TRBJ1-1,CASTPTGMNTEAFF,TGCGCCAGCACCCCGACAGGGATGAACACTGAAGCTTTCTTT
TRBV5-4,NA,TRBD2,TRBJ2-2,CASTSTSGANTGELFF,TGTGCCAGCACCTCTACTAGCGGGGCGAACACCGGGGAGCTGTTTTTT
TRBV28,NA,NA,TRBJ1-5,CASSLEQIGDQPQHF,TGTGCCAGCAGTTTGGAACAGATCGGCGATCAGCCCCAGCATTTT
TRBV4-2,few,NA,TRBJ1-6,CASSRTGNNSPLHF,TGTGCCAGCAGCCGGACGGGGAATAATTCACCCCTCCACTTT
TRBV29-1,NA,TRBD1,TRBJ2-4,CSVEDRYKNIQYF,TGCAGCGTTGAGGACAGGTACAAAAACATTCAGTACTTC
TRBV7-8,NA,TRBD2,TRBJ2-1,CASSPLNSGRRNEQFF,TGTGCCAGCAGCCCGTTAAATAGCGGGAGGCGCAATGAGCAGTTCTTC
TRBV7-9,NA,NA,TRBJ1-4,CASSLPGDQEKLFF,TGTGCCAGCAGCTTACCAGGGGACCAAGAAAAACTGTTTTTT
TRBV10-3,few,NA,TRBJ1-1,CAIRGQLPSTEAFF,TGTGCCATCAGAGGACAGCTACCGTCGACTGAAGCTTTCTTT
TRBV10-3,few,NA,TRBJ1-2,CAISDSGRADYGYTF,TGTGCCATCAGTGATAGCGGCAGGGCCGACTATGGCTACACCTTC
TRBV19,NA,NA,TRBJ1-3,CASGPLGGNSGNTIYF,TGTGCCAGTGGCCCCCTGGGAGGAAACTCTGGAAACACCATATATTTT
TRBV6-6,NA,TRBD1,TRBJ1-2,CASRPGTVRPGGYTF,TGTGCCAGCAGACCGGGGACAGTCCGCCCAGGTGGCTACACCTTC
TRBV7-9,once,NA,TRBJ2-5,CASTLRGIQETQYF,TGTGCCAGCACCCTCCGAGGGATTCAAGAGACCCAGTACTTC
TRBV27,NA,TRBD1,TRBJ1-1,CASSLLQGARTEAFF,TGTGCCAGCAGTTTACTTCAGGGGGCGAGGACTGAAGCTTTCTTT
TRBV9,once,TRBD1,TRBJ2-3,CASSAFRTGDTQYF,TGTGCCAGCAGCGCCTTCAGGACAGGGGATACGCAGTATTTT
TRBV9,NA,NA,TRBJ1-1,CASSVRATQDMNTEAFF,TGTGCCAGCAGCGTAAGGGCTACACAGGATATGAACACTGAAGCTTTCTTT
TRBV5-1,NA,NA,TRBJ2-7,CASSPGDSTYEQYF,TGCGCCAGCAGCCCCGGAGACAGCACCTACGAGCAGTACTTC
TRBV13,NA,NA,TRBJ1-1,CASSLAPGRGGTEAFF,TGTGCCAGCAGCTTAGCCCCAGGGAGGGGGGGCACTGAAGCTTTCTTT
TRBV5-4,NA,NA,TRBJ2-3,CASSSPGFPRDTQYF,TGTGCCAGCAGCTCCCCGGGATTTCCACGGGATACGCAGTATTTT
TRBV2,NA,NA,TRBJ2-1,CASSSREDNNEQFF,TGTGCCAGCAGTTCCAGGGAGGATAACAATGAGCAGTTCTTC
TRBV4-3,NA,NA,TRBJ2-2,CASSQESYGSTGELFF,TGCGCCAGCAGCCAAGAAAGTTACGGGAGCACCGGGGAGCTGTTTTTT
TRBV5-4,NA,NA,TRBJ2-2,CASSSDLGGELFF,TGTGCCAGCAGCTCCGATCTCGGCGGGGAGCTGTTTTTT
TRBV27,NA,TRBD1,TRBJ2-3,CASSLSIPRGGTGVTDTQYF,TGTGCCAGCAGTTTATCTATTCCCCGGGGAGGGACAGGGGTCACAGATACGCAGTATTTT
TRBV11-3,NA,TRBD1,TRBJ2-2,CASSLVPWTGGTGELFF,TGTGCCAGCAGCTTAGTCCCCTGGACAGGGGGCACCGGGGAGCTGTTTTTT
TRBV24-1,NA,TRBD2,TRBJ2-3,CATSDSGSSGSISDTQYF,TGTGCCACCAGTGATTCCGGGTCTAGCGGGAGTATTTCAGATACGCAGTATTTT
TRBV30,NA,NA,TRBJ1-1,CAFARGGAEAFF,TGTGCCTTTGCCAGGGGCGGCGCTGAAGCTTTCTTT
TRBV19,NA,NA,TRBJ2-3,CASSNVGLRDTQYF,TGTGCCAGTAGTAACGTGGGGCTGCGGGATACGCAGTATTTT
TRBV25-1,few,NA,TRBJ2-7,CASSETREYSYEQYF,TGTGCCAGCAGTGAAACTAGAGAGTACTCCTACGAGCAGTACTTC
TRBV4-2,NA,NA,TRBJ1-1,CASSQEQTMTEAFF,TGTGCCAGCAGCCAAGAACAGACGATGACTGAAGCTTTCTTT
TRBV3-1/TRBV3-2,NA,NA,TRBJ2-7,CASSQGTNPYEQYF,TGTGCCAGCAGCCAAGGGACAAATCCCTACGAGCAGTACTTC
TRBV6-5,once,TRBD1,TRBJ1-1,CASSLWDSLNTEAFF,TGTGCCAGCAGCCTATGGGACAGTCTGAACACTGAAGCTTTCTTT
TRBV10-3,NA,TRBD1,TRBJ1-4,CAISEAAPRTGAEKLFF,TGTGCCATCAGCGAGGCCGCGCCGCGGACAGGGGCTGAAAAACTGTTTTTT
TRBV28,NA,NA,TRBJ1-2,CASSIGAGSYGYTF,TGTGCCAGCAGTATAGGGGCGGGAAGTTATGGCTACACCTTC
TRBV6-5,NA,TRBD1,TRBJ1-3,CASATGGAGNTIYF,TGTGCCAGCGCTACAGGGGGCGCGGGAAACACCATATATTTT